The clone carrying this T cell receptor beta chain has just a few counts. The record originates from a study of blood T cell repertoires in COVID-19. Study at large: There were acute and convalescent COVID-19 samples, and they came from the United States, Italy and Spain.

Trimming at V came to 1 base and at J to 4 bases, leaving 4 bases not matched to a gene. The CDR3 sequence is 16 residues long. Germline V lookup: CDR1 SGHVS, CDR2 FQNEAQ. The assay was immunoSEQ multiplex PCR, and TCRdb's table has in-frame clones only and misses some. The sample shows about 83,000 clones, 86% of them seen only once. The receptor's source is a man aged 50 or older with active COVID-19. This chain uses TRBV7-8 with TRBJ2-2, with 9 nucleotides matching TRBD1. The sample taken for sequencing was peripheral blood. This CDR3 reads CASSLETGGFTGELFF. The CDR3, as DNA: TGTGCCAGCAGCTTAGAAACAGGGGGCTTCACCGGGGAGCTGTTTTTT.